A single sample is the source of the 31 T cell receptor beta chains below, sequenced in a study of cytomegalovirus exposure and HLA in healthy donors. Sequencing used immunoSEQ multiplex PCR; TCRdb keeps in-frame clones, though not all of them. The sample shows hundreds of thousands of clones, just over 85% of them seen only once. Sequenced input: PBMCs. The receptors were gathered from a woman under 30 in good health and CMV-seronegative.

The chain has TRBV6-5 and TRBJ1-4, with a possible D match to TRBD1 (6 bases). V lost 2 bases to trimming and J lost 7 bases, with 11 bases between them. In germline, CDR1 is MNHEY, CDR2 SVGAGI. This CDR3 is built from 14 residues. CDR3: CASSYQPGVEKLFF. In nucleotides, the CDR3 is TGTGCCAGCAGTTACCAACCAGGGGTTGAAAAACTGTTTTTT.

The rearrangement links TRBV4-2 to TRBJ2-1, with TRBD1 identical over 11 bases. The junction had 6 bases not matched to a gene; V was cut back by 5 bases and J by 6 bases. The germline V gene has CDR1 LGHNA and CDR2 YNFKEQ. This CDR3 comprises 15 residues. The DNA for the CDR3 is TGTGCCAGCAGCTCCGGACAGGGGGCAATCAATGAGCAGTTCTTC. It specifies CASSSGQGAINEQFF.

The CDR3 spells CASSLLTAHGTEAFF. The CDR3 region has the DNA TGTGCCAGCAGCTTACTGACAGCGCATGGCACTGAAGCTTTCTTT. V and J are TRBV11-2 and TRBJ1-1; D might be TRBD1 (5 bases). Germline-derived CDR1 and CDR2 are SGHAT and FQNNGV. This CDR3 is built from 15 residues. Trimming pared 2 bases from V and 4 bases from J, leaving 14 bases between.

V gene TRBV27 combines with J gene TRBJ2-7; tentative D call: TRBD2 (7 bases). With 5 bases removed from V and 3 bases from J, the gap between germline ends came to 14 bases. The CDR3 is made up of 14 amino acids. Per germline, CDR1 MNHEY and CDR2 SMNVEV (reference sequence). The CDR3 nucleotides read TGTGCCAGCAGTCGCCTCGGGGGGCTCTACGAGCAGTACTTC. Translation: CASSRLGGLYEQYF.

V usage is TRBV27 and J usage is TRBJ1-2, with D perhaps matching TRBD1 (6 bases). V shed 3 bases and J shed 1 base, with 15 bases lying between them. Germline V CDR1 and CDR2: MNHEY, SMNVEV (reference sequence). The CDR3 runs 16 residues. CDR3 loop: CASSFDRTSINYGYTF. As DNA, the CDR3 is TGTGCCAGCAGTTTTGACAGGACCTCTATTAACTATGGCTACACCTTC.

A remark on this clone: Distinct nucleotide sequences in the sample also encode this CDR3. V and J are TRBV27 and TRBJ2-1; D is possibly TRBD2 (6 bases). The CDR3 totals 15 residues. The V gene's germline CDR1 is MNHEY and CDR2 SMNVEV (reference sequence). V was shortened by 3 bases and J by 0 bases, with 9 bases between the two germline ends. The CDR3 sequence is CASSLGGSSYNEQFF. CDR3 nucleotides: TGTGCCAGCAGTTTGGGAGGTAGCTCCTACAATGAGCAGTTCTTC.

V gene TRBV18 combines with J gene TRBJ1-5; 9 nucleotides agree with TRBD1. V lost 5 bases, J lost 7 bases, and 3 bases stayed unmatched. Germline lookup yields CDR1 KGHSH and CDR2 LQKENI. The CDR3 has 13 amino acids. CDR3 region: CASSEGQGQPQHF. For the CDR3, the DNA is TGTGCCAGCTCAGAGGGACAGGGCCAGCCCCAGCATTTT. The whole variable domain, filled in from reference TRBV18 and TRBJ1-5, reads NAGVMQNPRHLVRRRGQEARLRCSPMKGHSHVYWYRQLPEEGLKFMVYLQKENIIDESGMPKERFSAEFPKEGPSILRIQQVVRGDSAAYFCASSEGQGQPQHFGDGTRLSIL.

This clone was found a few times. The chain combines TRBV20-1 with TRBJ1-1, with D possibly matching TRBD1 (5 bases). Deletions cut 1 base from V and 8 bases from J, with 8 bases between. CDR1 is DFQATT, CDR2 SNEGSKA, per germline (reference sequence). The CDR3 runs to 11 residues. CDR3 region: CSARGNREAFF. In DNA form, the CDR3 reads TGCAGTGCTAGAGGGAACAGGGAAGCTTTCTTT.

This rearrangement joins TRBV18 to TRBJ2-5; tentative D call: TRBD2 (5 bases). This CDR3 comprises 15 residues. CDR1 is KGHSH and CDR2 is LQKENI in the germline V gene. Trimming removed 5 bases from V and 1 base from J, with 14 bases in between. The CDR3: CASSATIRTQETQYF. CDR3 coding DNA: TGTGCCAGCTCAGCGACTATTCGGACCCAAGAGACCCAGTACTTC.

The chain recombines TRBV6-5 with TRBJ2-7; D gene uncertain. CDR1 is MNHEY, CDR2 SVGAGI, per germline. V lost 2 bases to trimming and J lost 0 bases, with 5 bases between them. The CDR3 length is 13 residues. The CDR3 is CASSYRDSYEQYF. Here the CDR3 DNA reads TGTGCCAGCAGTTACCGAGACTCCTACGAGCAGTACTTC.

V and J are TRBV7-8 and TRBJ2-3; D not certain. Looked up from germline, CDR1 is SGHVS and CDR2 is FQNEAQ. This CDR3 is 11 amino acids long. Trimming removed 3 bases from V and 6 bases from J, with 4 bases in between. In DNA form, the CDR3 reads TGTGCCAGCAGCTTTAGTGATACGCAGTATTTT. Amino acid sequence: CASSFSDTQYF.

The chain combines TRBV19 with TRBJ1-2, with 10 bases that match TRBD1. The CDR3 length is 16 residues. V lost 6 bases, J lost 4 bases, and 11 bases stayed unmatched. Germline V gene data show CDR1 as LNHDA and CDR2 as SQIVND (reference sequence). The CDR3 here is CASSLTPGQGSYGYTF. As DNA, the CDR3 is TGTGCCAGTAGCCTAACCCCGGGACAGGGGAGCTATGGCTACACCTTC.

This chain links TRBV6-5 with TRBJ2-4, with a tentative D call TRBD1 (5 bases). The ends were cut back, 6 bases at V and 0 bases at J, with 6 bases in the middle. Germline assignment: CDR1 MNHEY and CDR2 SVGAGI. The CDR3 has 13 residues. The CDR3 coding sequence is TGTGCCAGCAGGGGGCAAGCCAAAAACATTCAGTACTTC. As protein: CASRGQAKNIQYF.

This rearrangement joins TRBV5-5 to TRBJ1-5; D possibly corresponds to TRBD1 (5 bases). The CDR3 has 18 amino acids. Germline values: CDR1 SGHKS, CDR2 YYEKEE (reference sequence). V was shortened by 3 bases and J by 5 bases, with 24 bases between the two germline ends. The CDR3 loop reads CASSSPPPGSRGYQPQHF. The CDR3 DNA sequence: TGTGCCAGCAGCTCCCCTCCGCCTGGCTCTCGGGGGTATCAGCCCCAGCATTTT.

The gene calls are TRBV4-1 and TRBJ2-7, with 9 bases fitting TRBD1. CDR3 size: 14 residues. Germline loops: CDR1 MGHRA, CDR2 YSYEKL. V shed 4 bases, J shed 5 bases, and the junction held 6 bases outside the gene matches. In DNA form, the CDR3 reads TGCGCCAGCAGCCTGGGGACAGGGAGTCACGAGCAGTACTTC. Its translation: CASSLGTGSHEQYF.

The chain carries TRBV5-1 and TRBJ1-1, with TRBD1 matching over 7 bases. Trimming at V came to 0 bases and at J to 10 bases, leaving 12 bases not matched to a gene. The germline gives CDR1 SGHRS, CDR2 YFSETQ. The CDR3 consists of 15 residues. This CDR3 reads CASSLGQGPRVGAFF. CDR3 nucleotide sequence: TGCGCCAGCAGCTTGGGACAGGGACCCCGGGTTGGAGCTTTCTTT.

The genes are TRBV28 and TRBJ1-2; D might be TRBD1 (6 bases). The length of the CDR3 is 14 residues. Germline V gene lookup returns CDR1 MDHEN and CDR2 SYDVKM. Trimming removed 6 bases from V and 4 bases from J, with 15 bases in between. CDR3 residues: CASSDTGGLYGYTF. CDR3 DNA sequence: TGTGCCAGCAGCGATACCGGGGGGCTCTATGGCTACACCTTC.

The CDR3 loop is CASSPREYEQYF. The CDR3 region has the DNA TGTGCCAGCTCACCCCGGGAGTACGAGCAGTACTTC. The chain uses TRBV18 and TRBJ2-7, with D perhaps TRBD2 (6 bases). This CDR3 is built from 12 residues. V lost 3 bases and J 4 bases, leaving 7 bases between the germline ends. Looked up from germline, CDR1 is KGHSH and CDR2 is LQKENI.

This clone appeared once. The CDR3 sequence is CASSLTSGSSLVTETQYF. DNA of the CDR3: TGTGCCAGCAGCCTGACTAGCGGGAGCTCCTTGGTGACAGAGACCCAGTACTTC. The V gene is TRBV4-2, the J gene TRBJ2-5; 12 bases are shared with TRBD2. Trimming took 4 bases from V and 4 from J; bases not matched to a gene: 13. The CDR3 covers 18 residues. From germline, CDR1 is LGHNA and CDR2 YNFKEQ.

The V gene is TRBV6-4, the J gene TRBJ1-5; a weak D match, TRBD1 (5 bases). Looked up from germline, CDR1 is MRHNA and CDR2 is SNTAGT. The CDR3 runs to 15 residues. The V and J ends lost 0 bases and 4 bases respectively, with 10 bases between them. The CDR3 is CASSDSGGDNQPQHF. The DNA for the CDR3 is TGTGCCAGCAGTGACTCGGGGGGGGATAATCAGCCCCAGCATTTT.

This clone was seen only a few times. CDR3 in DNA: TGCGCCAGCAGCCAAGAGGGGGGCTACGAGCAGTACTTC. Its protein is CASSQEGGYEQYF. This chain connects TRBV4-1 to TRBJ2-7; possibly TRBD2 for D (6 bases). V lost 0 bases and J 3 bases, leaving 6 bases between the germline ends. CDR1 is MGHRA and CDR2 is YSYEKL in the germline V gene. This CDR3 spans 13 amino acids.

The CDR3 DNA sequence: TGCGCCAGCAGCTTGGGCTTCGGGGGGAGCTCCTACGAGCAGTACTTC. Protein product: CASSLGFGGSSYEQYF. This sequence joins TRBV5-1 and TRBJ2-7; 7 bases match TRBD2. From germline, CDR1 is SGHRS and CDR2 YFSETQ. Trimming took 0 bases from V and 0 from J; bases not matched to a gene: 6. The CDR3 covers 16 residues.

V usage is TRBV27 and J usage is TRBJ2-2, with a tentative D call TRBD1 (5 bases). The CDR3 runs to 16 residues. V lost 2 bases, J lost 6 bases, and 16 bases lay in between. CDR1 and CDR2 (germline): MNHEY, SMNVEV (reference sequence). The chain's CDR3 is CASSLDPNRLSGELFF. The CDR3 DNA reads TGTGCCAGCAGTTTAGACCCGAACAGGCTCTCCGGGGAGCTGTTTTTT.

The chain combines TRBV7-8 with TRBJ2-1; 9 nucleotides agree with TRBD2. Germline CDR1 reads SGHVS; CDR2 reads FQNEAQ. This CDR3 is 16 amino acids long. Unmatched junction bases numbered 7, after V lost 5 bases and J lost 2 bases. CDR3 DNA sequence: TGTGCCAGCAGCCGCGGCGGGGGGGGTGCCTACAATGAGCAGTTCTTC. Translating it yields CASSRGGGGAYNEQFF.

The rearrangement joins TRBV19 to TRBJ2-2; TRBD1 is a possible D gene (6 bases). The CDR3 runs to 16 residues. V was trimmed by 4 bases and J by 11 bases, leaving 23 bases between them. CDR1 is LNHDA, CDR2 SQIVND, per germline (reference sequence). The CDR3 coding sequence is TGTGCCAGTAGTAAGTCATCCGGACAGCGTTTCGGCGAGCTGTTTTTT. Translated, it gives CASSKSSGQRFGELFF.

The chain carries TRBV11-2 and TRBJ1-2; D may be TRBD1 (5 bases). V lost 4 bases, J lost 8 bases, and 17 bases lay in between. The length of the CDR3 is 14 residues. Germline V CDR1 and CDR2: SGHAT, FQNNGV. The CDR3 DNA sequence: TGTGCCAGCAGCTCCACGACTGGGGCGCGGGGCTACACCTTC. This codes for CASSSTTGARGYTF.

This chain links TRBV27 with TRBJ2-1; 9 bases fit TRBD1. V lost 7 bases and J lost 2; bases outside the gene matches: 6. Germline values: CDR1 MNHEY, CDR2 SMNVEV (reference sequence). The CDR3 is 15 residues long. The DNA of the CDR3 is TGTGCCAGCAAACTCCGGGACAGGGCCTACAATGAGCAGTTCTTC. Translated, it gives CASKLRDRAYNEQFF.

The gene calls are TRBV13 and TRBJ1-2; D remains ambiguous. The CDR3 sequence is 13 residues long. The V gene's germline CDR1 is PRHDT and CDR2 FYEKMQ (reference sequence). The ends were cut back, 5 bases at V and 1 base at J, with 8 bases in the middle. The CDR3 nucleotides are TGTGCCAGCAGCGCCCAGAATAACTATGGCTACACCTTC. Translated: CASSAQNNYGYTF.

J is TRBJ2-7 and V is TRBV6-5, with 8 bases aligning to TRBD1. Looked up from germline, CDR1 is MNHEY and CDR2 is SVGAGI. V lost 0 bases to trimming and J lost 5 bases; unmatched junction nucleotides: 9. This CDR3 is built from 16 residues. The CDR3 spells CASSYSVGQGAHEQYF. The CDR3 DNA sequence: TGTGCCAGCAGTTACTCCGTAGGGCAGGGGGCCCACGAGCAGTACTTC.

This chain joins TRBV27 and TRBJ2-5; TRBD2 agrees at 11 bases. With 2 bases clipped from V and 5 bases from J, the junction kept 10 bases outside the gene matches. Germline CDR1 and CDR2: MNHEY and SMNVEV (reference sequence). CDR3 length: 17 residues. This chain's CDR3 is CASSLTLGGLAAETQYF. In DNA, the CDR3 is TGTGCCAGCAGTTTAACCCTAGGGGGACTAGCGGCGGAGACCCAGTACTTC.

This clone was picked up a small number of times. The CDR3 reads CASSAREGVEQFF. The CDR3 DNA reads TGTGCCAGCAGCGCGCGTGAGGGGGTTGAGCAGTTCTTC. The V gene is TRBV7-6, the J gene TRBJ2-1; a possible D gene is TRBD1 (6 bases). Trimming left V 5 bases short and J 9 bases short, with 14 bases between. Germline V gives CDR1 SGHVS, CDR2 FNYEAQ. CDR3 length: 13 amino acids. The full variable domain, its missing parts supplied by reference TRBV7-6 and TRBJ2-1, is GAGVSQSPRYKVTKRGQDVALRCDPISGHVSLYWYRQALGQGPEFLTYFNYEAQQDKSGLPNDRFSAERPEGSISTLTIQRTEQRDSAMYRCASSAREGVEQFFGPGTRLTVL.